Following are 10 T cell receptor beta chains from one sample sequenced in a study of T-cell reconstitution after alpha-beta-depleted transplantation in children. Preparation of the TCRbeta library was carried out with unique molecular identifiers. Each CDR3 protein gets one entry after TCRdb re-called the PCR reads with MiXCR. The repertoire holds 250,000 to 350,000 distinct CDR3 sequences, with around 25% as singletons. Sequencing used PBMCs, mostly from graft donor cells, obtained 180 days after TCRalphabeta/CD19-depleted stem cell transplant. The source of these receptors is a male patient between 5 and 17 years old who had a stem cell transplant for acute lymphoblastic leukemia, so the T cells may come from the graft donor.

This clonotype was detected only a few times. The V and J genes are TRBV20-1 and TRBJ2-3, with D possibly called TRBD1 or TRBD2 (5 bases each). The CDR3 has 13 residues. Trimming took 3 bases from V and 0 from J, leaving 7 bases between them. Per germline, CDR1 DFQATT and CDR2 SNEGSKA (reference sequence). CDR3: CSARRGSTDTQYF. In nucleotides, the CDR3 is TGCAGTGCTAGGAGGGGCAGCACAGATACGCAGTATTTT.

A few counts support this clonotype. This chain uses TRBV7-3 with TRBJ2-5; TRBD2 agrees at 7 bases. The V gene's germline CDR1 is SGHTA and CDR2 FQGTGA. With V trimmed by 8 bases and J by 5 bases, 11 bases remained unmatched. There are 14 residues in the CDR3. The CDR3 sequence is CASGRGGREETQYF. The CDR3 DNA is TGTGCCAGCGGCCGCGGCGGGAGAGAGGAGACCCAGTACTTC.

This clonotype occurred many times. The chain uses TRBV20-1 and TRBJ1-5; a weak D match, TRBD1 (5 bases). V lost 1 base to trimming and J lost 7 bases, with 8 bases between them. This CDR3 comprises 12 residues. CDR1 and CDR2 (germline): DFQATT, SNEGSKA (reference sequence). The CDR3: CSARGGVQPQHF. The CDR3 bases are TGCAGTGCTAGAGGAGGGGTGCAGCCCCAGCATTTT.

CDR3: CASAGQSFSYEQYF. DNA of the CDR3: TGTGCCAGCGCCGGACAGTCGTTCTCCTACGAGCAGTACTTC. The chain joins TRBV25-1 to TRBJ2-7, with D possibly being TRBD1 (6 bases). The V end was cut by 8 bases, the J end by 0 bases, with 14 bases between. The CDR3 is 14 residues long. Germline V gene data show CDR1 as MGHDK and CDR2 as SYGVNS.

This clonotype was found many times. The V gene is TRBV20-1, the J gene TRBJ1-4; D is ambiguous. CDR1 and CDR2 (germline): DFQATT, SNEGSKA (reference sequence). This CDR3 is 14 amino acids long. Trimming left V 0 bases short and J 5 bases short, with 10 bases between. In DNA, the CDR3 is TGCAGTGCTAGAGATCCCCGGGAAAATGAAAAACTGTTTTTT. Its protein is CSARDPRENEKLFF.

This clonotype was seen a handful of times. This chain joins TRBV5-1 and TRBJ2-5, with D possibly being TRBD2 (6 bases). V dropped 3 bases and J dropped 5 bases, with 17 bases sitting between them. CDR3 length: 15 residues. Germline assignment: CDR1 SGHRS and CDR2 YFSETQ. The CDR3 nucleotides read TGCGCCAGCAGCTCACCGGACGTTGCGGGGGAGACCCAGTACTTC. This translates into CASSSPDVAGETQYF.

V and J are TRBV5-5 and TRBJ1-3; no clear D gene. V dropped 3 bases and J dropped 2 bases, with 12 bases sitting between them. The CDR3 consists of 15 residues. The germline V gene has CDR1 SGHKS and CDR2 YYEKEE (reference sequence). CDR3 coding DNA: TGTGCCAGCAGCTCCTACTACATAGCTGGAAACACCATATATTTT. It is translated as CASSSYYIAGNTIYF.

This clonotype turned up a few times. V usage is TRBV27 and J usage is TRBJ2-1; D is uncertain. CDR3 size: 17 residues. The V gene's germline CDR1 is MNHEY and CDR2 SMNVEV (reference sequence). V was pared by 5 bases and J by 2 bases, with 19 bases between. The CDR3 protein is CASSLLLQTLTYNEQFF. As DNA, the CDR3 is TGTGCCAGCAGTCTCCTATTACAGACACTTACCTACAATGAGCAGTTCTTC.

This clonotype turned up a few times. The V and J genes are TRBV7-3 and TRBJ2-5; 8 bases align to TRBD2. The CDR3 is 15 residues long. V shed 3 bases, J shed 5 bases, and the junction held 8 bases outside the gene matches. CDR1 SGHTA and CDR2 FQGTGA come from the germline V gene. The CDR3 sequence: CASSFGAAGEETQYF. The CDR3 DNA follows: TGTGCCAGCAGCTTCGGGGCAGCGGGAGAGGAGACCCAGTACTTC.

There are a few counts of this clonotype. Here the CDR3 reads CASSLFVPLLENTEAFF. CDR3 sequence (DNA): TGTGCCAGCAGCTTATTTGTCCCCCTTTTGGAGAACACTGAAGCTTTCTTT. The J gene is TRBJ1-1, the V gene TRBV7-3; no reliable D call. The length of the CDR3 is 17 residues. Trimming removed 2 bases at V and 1 base at J, with 17 bases between. Looked up from germline, CDR1 is SGHTA and CDR2 is FQGTGA.